These 11 T cell receptor beta chains share one sample of origin, sequenced in a study of CD8 T cells in Susac syndrome (dated 2019 in TCRdb). Library prep was done by the immunoSEQ multiplex PCR assay. RNA was extracted using the RNeasy kit, and about 0.45 to 1 ug of the RNA was reverse transcribed with random hexamers. TCRdb reworked the public reads: Q25 trimming with fastp, MiXCR clone assembly, productive beta chains retained. Every distinct CDR3 protein forms one entry, paired with its most common genes and DNA. The sample records roughly 130,000 distinct CDR3 sequences, approximately 94% of which are singletons. 0.095% to 0.15% of the sample is in the top ten clones. Sequencing was carried out using CD4+ T cells from PBMCs. These receptors originate from a human donor with multiple sclerosis.

The chain is built from TRBV6-1 and TRBJ2-1; 8 bases line up with TRBD2. The V segment lost 5 bases and the J segment 8 bases; nucleotides outside the gene matches: 14. Germline V gives CDR1 MNHNS, CDR2 SASEGT. CDR3 length equals 16 residues. The CDR3, as DNA: TGTGCCAGCAGTCCCTCACGGGCGGGAGGTGGCGATGAGCAGTTCTTC. This translates into CASSPSRAGGGDEQFF.

The rearrangement links TRBV20-1 to TRBJ2-7; 8 bases map to TRBD2. Looked up from germline, CDR1 is DFQATT and CDR2 is SNEGSKA (reference sequence). The CDR3 runs to 14 residues. Unmatched junction bases numbered 8, after V lost 6 bases and J lost 1 base. For the CDR3, the DNA is TGCAGTGCAAGACTAGCGACCCTTTCCTACGAGCAGTACTTC. Translated, it gives CSARLATLSYEQYF.

This clonotype appeared a few times. This chain's CDR3 is CASSPRTDTQYF. The CDR3 DNA is TGTGCCAGCTCACCGCGCACAGATACGCAGTATTTT. The gene calls are TRBV18 and TRBJ2-3, with D unresolved. The germline V and J ends were trimmed by 3 bases and 1 base, with 2 bases remaining between them. Germline CDR1 is KGHSH and CDR2 is LQKENI. The CDR3 is made up of 12 amino acids.

A single count supports this clonotype. V usage is TRBV11-1 and J usage is TRBJ2-3; 13 bases agree with TRBD2. The CDR3 consists of 21 residues. Unmatched junction bases numbered 16, after V lost 2 bases and J lost 2 bases. The germline V gene has CDR1 SGHAT and CDR2 FQDESV (reference sequence). The CDR3 bases are TGTGCCAGCAGCTTATCTCGGACTAGCGGGAGACGCCCACCAAACACAGATACGCAGTATTTT. Translating it yields CASSLSRTSGRRPPNTDTQYF.

This clonotype appeared once. The CDR3, as DNA: TGTGCCATCAGTGAGGCGGGAGCGGATACGCAGTATTTT. It is translated as CAISEAGADTQYF. The J gene is TRBJ2-3, the V gene TRBV10-3; 7 bases are shared with TRBD2. The CDR3 is made up of 13 amino acids. J lost 6 bases, V lost 2 bases, and 2 bases had no gene match. Germline-derived CDR1 and CDR2 are ENHRY and SYGVKD.

The V and J genes are TRBV6-5 and TRBJ2-1; a weak D match, TRBD1 (6 bases). Germline V gene sequence: CDR1 MNHEY, CDR2 SVGAGI. This CDR3 contains 12 residues. V was pared by 9 bases and J by 8 bases, with 14 bases between. The CDR3 sequence: CASFDRYHEQFF. DNA for the CDR3: TGTGCCAGTTTCGACAGGTACCATGAGCAGTTCTTC.

The CDR3 bases are TGTGCCAGCAGTGCCGGGACAGTGAACAAACTCTACGAGCAGTACTTC. This gives the protein CASSAGTVNKLYEQYF. This rearrangement joins TRBV6-1 to TRBJ2-7, with 7 bases aligning to TRBD1. Trimming removed 4 bases from V and 3 bases from J; junction bases left unmatched: 12. This CDR3 is 16 amino acids long. The germline gives CDR1 MNHNS, CDR2 SASEGT.

This chain connects TRBV19 to TRBJ1-1; maybe TRBD1 (5 bases). The germline gives CDR1 LNHDA, CDR2 SQIVND (reference sequence). The CDR3 is 13 residues long. The V and J ends lost 7 bases and 4 bases respectively, with 13 bases between them. CDR3 amino acids: CASTFGGGTEAFF. The CDR3, as DNA: TGTGCCAGTACGTTTGGGGGTGGCACTGAAGCTTTCTTT.

The V gene is TRBV25-1, the J gene TRBJ2-7; the D is unclear. The CDR3 sequence is 13 residues long. Germline V CDR1 and CDR2: MGHDK, SYGVNS. The V gene lost 4 bases and the J gene lost 5 bases, with 12 bases spanning the gap. The CDR3 nucleotides are TGTGCCAGCAGTGCGGCAGGTTTGAACGAGCAGTACTTC. It specifies CASSAAGLNEQYF.

V usage is TRBV3-1 and J usage is TRBJ1-2; 9 bases map to TRBD1. J lost 4 bases, V lost 0 bases, and 6 bases had no gene match. The CDR3 runs to 16 residues. The germline V gene has CDR1 LGHDT and CDR2 YNNKEL (reference sequence). This chain's CDR3 is CASSQDWGQGLYGYTF. The DNA of the CDR3 is TGTGCCAGCAGCCAAGATTGGGGACAGGGCCTCTATGGCTACACCTTC.

The chain couples TRBV30 to TRBJ2-5; D might be TRBD2 (5 bases). This CDR3 has 11 amino acids. V was trimmed by 2 bases and J by 7 bases, leaving 8 bases between them. The V gene's germline CDR1 is GTSNPN and CDR2 SVGIG (reference sequence). The CDR3 DNA reads as TGTGCCTGGAGTAGCGGTTGGACCCAGTACTTC. Translating it yields CAWSSGWTQYF.